This TCR beta chain was documented in a study of blood T cells in healthy people across ages. Overall study results and limits: It was the long-lived donors that had more naive CD4+ cells and higher diversity than aged donors.

On this clonotype itself: Its antigen is still unknown.

The use of a sample-barcoded 5' primer and a J-beta primer mix characterized a second PCR of about 6 to 12 cycles. Every molecule of cDNA carried a tag from a template-switch adaptor with 12 random nucleotides. TCRdb reprocessed the 5' RACE reads with MiXCR, giving one entry per CDR3 protein. Among hundreds of thousands of distinct CDR3 sequences, about 30% were seen once, and the ten largest hold less than 20%. The TCR sequence derives from a woman over 75 in good health. Sequencing input: blood.

CDR3 sequence (DNA): TGCAGTGCAGCACAGCCTCTGGGGCTCTACGAGCAGTACTTC. It specifies CSAAQPLGLYEQYF. This chain uses TRBV20-1 with TRBJ2-7, with D possibly being TRBD1 (5 bases). V was cut by 6 bases and J by 3 bases, with 18 bases left in between. This CDR3 contains 14 residues. Germline lookup yields CDR1 DFQATT and CDR2 SNEGSKA (reference sequence).